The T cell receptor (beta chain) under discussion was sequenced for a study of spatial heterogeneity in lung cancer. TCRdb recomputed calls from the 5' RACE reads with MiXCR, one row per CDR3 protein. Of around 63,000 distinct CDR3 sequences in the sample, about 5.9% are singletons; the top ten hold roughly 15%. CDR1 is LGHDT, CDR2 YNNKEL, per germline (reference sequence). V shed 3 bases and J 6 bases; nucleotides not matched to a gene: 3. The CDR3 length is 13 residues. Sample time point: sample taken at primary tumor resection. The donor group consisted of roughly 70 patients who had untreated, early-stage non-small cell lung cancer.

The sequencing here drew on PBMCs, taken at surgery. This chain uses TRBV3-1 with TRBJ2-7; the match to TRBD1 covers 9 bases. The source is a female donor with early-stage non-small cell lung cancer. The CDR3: CASSQGQGGEQYV. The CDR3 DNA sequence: TGTGCCAGCAGCCAGGGACAGGGTGGCGAGCAGTACGTC.